The clone carrying this TCR beta chain has more than one count but fewer than ten. Investigators excluded patients with uncontrolled infection, other autoimmune disease, pregnancy or lactation. The data were obtained in a study of T cells in Graves' hyperthyroidism and ophthalmopathy. The investigators amplified TCR beta CDR3 regions from RNA transcripts. RT-PCR in the first round (using the HTBI primer set) targeted the TCR CDR3. TCRdb re-called the multiplex PCR reads through MiXCR, storing one row per CDR3 protein. Of 350,000 to 400,000 distinct CDR3 sequences listed, 19% are singletons. Germline loops: CDR1 KGHDR, CDR2 SFDVKD. This CDR3 region has 14 residues. Trimming left V 7 bases short and J 1 base short, with 12 bases between.

V usage is TRBV24-1 and J usage is TRBJ1-1, with D tentatively TRBD1 (5 bases). This clonotype originated in a woman aged 18-35 years with Graves' hyperthyroidism. The sample comprised blood. CDR3 loop: CATRDKTGNTEAFF. CDR3 sequence (DNA): TGTGCCACCAGAGATAAAACAGGGAACACTGAAGCTTTCTTT.